Each of the 12 T cell receptor beta chains below was sequenced from the same sample in a study of blood T cell repertoires in COVID-19. Libraries were prepared by immunoSEQ multiplex PCR; TCRdb keeps only in-frame clonotypes and omits some of them. In the table there are 150,000 to 250,000 clones, 84% of which are singletons. The sample consisted of PBMCs or T cells enriched from blood (not recorded which). The receptor set was obtained from a middle-aged man who had recovered from COVID-19.

This clone is a singleton in its sample. This chain joins TRBV29-1 and TRBJ1-2; possibly TRBD1 for D (6 bases). V was trimmed by 1 base and J by 4 bases, leaving 10 bases between them. This CDR3 contains 13 residues. Germline-derived CDR1 and CDR2 are SQVTM and ANQGSEA. CDR3 sequence: CSVEVGGAYGYTF. For the CDR3, the DNA is TGCAGCGTTGAAGTAGGGGGAGCCTATGGCTACACCTTC.

The chain joins TRBV6-5 to TRBJ2-3, with 11 bases that match TRBD2. V lost 8 bases, J lost 7 bases, and 5 bases stayed unmatched. The CDR3 runs to 13 residues. The germline V gene has CDR1 MNHEY and CDR2 SVGAGI. The CDR3 loop is CASGTSGVYTQYF. The CDR3, as DNA: TGTGCCAGCGGGACTAGCGGTGTATATACGCAGTATTTT.

This rearrangement joins TRBV7-8 to TRBJ1-2; D is undetermined. Trimming removed 4 bases at V and 6 bases at J, with 18 bases between. CDR1 and CDR2 from the germline V gene are SGHVS and FQNEAQ. The CDR3 extends over 15 amino acids. The CDR3 DNA reads as TGTGCCAGCAGCTGGACGGCCCTAGCCGGTCATGGCTACACCTTC. Protein: CASSWTALAGHGYTF. The whole variable domain, remainder taken from reference TRBV7-8 and TRBJ1-2, is GAGVSQSPRYKVAKRGQDVALRCDPISGHVSLFWYQQALGQGPEFLTYFQNEAQLDKSGLPSDRFFAERPEGSVSTLKIQRTQQEDSAVYLCASSWTALAGHGYTFGSGTRLTVV.

The gene calls are TRBV24-1 and TRBJ2-2, with TRBD1 matching over 9 bases. J lost 6 bases, V lost 2 bases, and 6 bases had no gene match. Germline V lookup: CDR1 KGHDR, CDR2 SFDVKD. CDR3 length: 16 residues. CDR3 DNA: TGTGCCACCAGTGATTCCGGGACAGGGTACGCCGGGGAGCTGTTTTTT. Protein: CATSDSGTGYAGELFF.

This chain uses TRBV6-5 with TRBJ2-2; D possibly corresponds to TRBD2 (5 bases). Trimming left V 0 bases short and J 7 bases short, with 12 bases between. The germline V gene encodes CDR1 MNHEY and CDR2 SVGAGI. The CDR3 consists of 15 residues. The CDR3 region has the DNA TGTGCCAGCAGTTACTCGAGAGGGAGCGGCGGGGAGCTGTTTTTT. Translating it yields CASSYSRGSGGELFF.

This clone has just a few counts. V usage is TRBV2 and J usage is TRBJ2-3, with 9 positions matching TRBD1. J was trimmed by 3 bases and V by 6 bases; bases with no gene match: 13. Germline V lookup: CDR1 SNHLY, CDR2 FYNNEI. The CDR3 runs to 17 residues. The CDR3 protein is CASSSLRTGDSTDTQYF. The CDR3 region has the DNA TGTGCCAGCAGCAGTCTACGGACAGGGGATTCGACAGATACGCAGTATTTT.

The J gene is TRBJ1-6, the V gene TRBV6-4, with D possibly being TRBD1 (5 bases). V was trimmed by 6 bases and J by 9 bases, leaving 18 bases between them. The CDR3 extends over 15 amino acids. Germline loops: CDR1 MRHNA, CDR2 SNTAGT. CDR3 loop: CASSHLPGGGSPLHF. Here the CDR3 DNA reads TGTGCCAGCAGCCACCTTCCCGGGGGGGGTTCACCCCTCCACTTT.

V and J are TRBV30 and TRBJ1-5; tentatively, D is TRBD1 (6 bases). CDR1 is GTSNPN, CDR2 SVGIG, per germline (reference sequence). The ends were cut back, 5 bases at V and 8 bases at J, with 19 bases in the middle. The CDR3 totals 14 residues. CDR3 residues: CAWALGGLGKPQHF. CDR3 bases: TGTGCCTGGGCACTCGGGGGGCTGGGGAAGCCCCAGCATTTT.

V gene TRBV27 combines with J gene TRBJ2-1, with D possibly TRBD1 on 5 matching bases. V lost 0 bases and J lost 8, with 8 bases in between. The CDR3 has 13 amino acids. Per germline, CDR1 MNHEY and CDR2 SMNVEV (reference sequence). The chain's CDR3 is CASSLSRGHEQFF. The CDR3 region has the DNA TGTGCCAGCAGTTTATCTAGGGGTCATGAGCAGTTCTTC.

This clone was counted a single time. The CDR3 DNA is TGTGCCATCAGTGAAGCAGGACAGGGGGATTCACCCCTCCACTTT. Translation gives CAISEAGQGDSPLHF. This rearrangement joins TRBV10-3 to TRBJ1-6; 10 nucleotides align to TRBD1. J was trimmed by 8 bases and V by 3 bases; bases with no gene match: 4. CDR1 is ENHRY, CDR2 SYGVKD, per germline. This CDR3 has 15 residues.

V usage is TRBV5-4 and J usage is TRBJ2-7, with TRBD2 as a possible D gene (7 bases). Germline assignment: CDR1 SGHNT and CDR2 YYREEE (reference sequence). Trimming stripped 4 bases from V and 0 bases from J, with 17 bases between. The CDR3 runs 16 residues. CDR3 protein: CASSPGAGDPSYEQYF. CDR3 sequence (DNA): TGTGCCAGCAGCCCAGGGGCGGGGGACCCCTCCTACGAGCAGTACTTC.

The chain couples TRBV9 to TRBJ1-3; a possible D gene is TRBD1 (6 bases). Per the germline V gene, CDR1 is SGDLS and CDR2 is YYNGEE. The CDR3 runs 12 residues. Trimming removed 4 bases from V and 8 bases from J, with 10 bases in between. Here the CDR3 reads CASSNREHTIYF. For the CDR3, the DNA is TGTGCCAGCAGCAACAGGGAACACACCATATATTTT.